These 11 T cell receptor beta chains were all obtained from the same sample, sequenced in a study of blood T cell repertoires in COVID-19. Here immunoSEQ multiplex PCR was the method, and the copy in TCRdb shows in-frame clones only, minus some. The table records fewer than 60,000 clones, 82% of them present only once. Material for sequencing was peripheral blood. The receptors derive from a man older than 75 with COVID-19, enrolled during active disease.

This chain uses TRBV10-3 with TRBJ1-1; D gene uncertain. With 6 bases removed from V and 0 bases from J, the gap between germline ends came to 11 bases. The germline V gene encodes CDR1 ENHRY and CDR2 SYGVKD. The CDR3 has 14 residues. For the CDR3, the DNA is TGTGCCATCAGATTGACGGGAATGAACACTGAAGCTTTCTTT. Its protein product is CAIRLTGMNTEAFF.

This sequence joins TRBV5-4 and TRBJ2-4; TRBD1 agrees at 10 bases. Germline trimming cut 5 bases from V and 3 bases from J; bases unmatched to any gene: 14. This CDR3 comprises 18 residues. CDR1 is SGHNT, CDR2 YYREEE, per germline (reference sequence). The CDR3 protein is CASSPRDRGLPLKNIQYF. The CDR3 DNA sequence: TGTGCCAGCAGTCCCCGGGACAGGGGCCTCCCCCTCAAAAACATTCAGTACTTC.

This chain links TRBV7-8 with TRBJ1-4, with 7 positions matching TRBD1. Germline assignment: CDR1 SGHVS and CDR2 FQNEAQ. The V and J ends lost 4 bases and 4 bases, in that order; junction bases with no gene match: 12. The CDR3 runs to 17 residues. The CDR3 here is CASSSGPGQFRNEKLFF. The CDR3 nucleotides read TGTGCCAGCAGCTCGGGACCGGGACAGTTTCGTAATGAAAAACTGTTTTTT.

The chain carries TRBV4-3 and TRBJ1-1, with a tentative D call TRBD1 (5 bases). The CDR3 consists of 15 residues. CDR1 and CDR2 from the germline V gene are LGHNA and YSLEER. Trimming took 4 bases from V and 1 from J, leaving 13 bases between them. DNA for the CDR3: TGCGCCAGCAGCCTTGAGGAGGGGCGGAACACTGAAGCTTTCTTT. Amino acids: CASSLEEGRNTEAFF.

This clone was seen more than once but under ten times. The genes are TRBV5-1 and TRBJ1-1, with D possibly matching TRBD1 (5 bases). The V and J ends lost 4 bases and 0 bases respectively, with 10 bases between them. The V gene's germline CDR1 is SGHRS and CDR2 YFSETQ. CDR3 size: 14 residues. CDR3 protein: CASSVTGLNTEAFF. The CDR3 DNA reads TGCGCCAGCAGCGTAACAGGTCTGAACACTGAAGCTTTCTTT.

The J gene is TRBJ1-5, the V gene TRBV19; D gene unclear. CDR1 is LNHDA, CDR2 SQIVND, per germline (reference sequence). V was shortened by 1 base and J by 3 bases, with 10 bases between the two germline ends. This CDR3 has 15 residues. CDR3: CASSIARGINQPQHF. The CDR3 DNA follows: TGTGCCAGTAGTATAGCTAGAGGGATCAATCAGCCCCAGCATTTT.

This rearrangement joins TRBV7-2 to TRBJ2-2; TRBD1 is a possible D gene (6 bases). Germline V gene data show CDR1 as SGHTA and CDR2 as FQGNSA. This CDR3 is 16 amino acids long. Trimming cost V 2 bases and J 5 bases, with 15 bases left between them. DNA of the CDR3: TGTGCCAGCAGCTTACAGGGGCCCCGGCTAACCGGGGAGCTGTTTTTT. This gives the protein CASSLQGPRLTGELFF.

The V call is TRBV4-3, the J call TRBJ1-1; unclear D gene. Germline values: CDR1 LGHNA, CDR2 YSLEER. The length of the CDR3 is 13 residues. The V and J ends lost 0 bases and 3 bases respectively, with 5 bases between them. The CDR3 sequence is CASSQDRYTEAFF. The CDR3 nucleotides are TGCGCCAGCAGCCAAGATCGGTACACTGAAGCTTTCTTT.

This chain joins TRBV29-1 and TRBJ2-6, with 9 bases aligning to TRBD1. The V gene's germline CDR1 is SQVTM and CDR2 ANQGSEA. Trimming removed 1 base from V and 1 base from J; junction bases left unmatched: 5. This CDR3 spans 17 amino acids. The CDR3 DNA is TGCAGCGTTGAAGGTAGGGACAGGGTATCTGGGGCCAACGTCCTGACTTTC. Its protein is CSVEGRDRVSGANVLTF.

V and J are TRBV2 and TRBJ2-2; tentative D call: TRBD1 (5 bases). V was clipped by 7 bases and J by 1 base, with 13 bases between them. Looked up from germline, CDR1 is SNHLY and CDR2 is FYNNEI. CDR3 length: 15 amino acids. CDR3 coding DNA: TGTGCCAGCATTCAAGGGGCGGTGAACACCGGGGAGCTGTTTTTT. It yields the protein CASIQGAVNTGELFF. The entire variable domain, with the rest obtained from reference TRBV2 and TRBJ2-2, is as follows: EPEVTQTPSHQVTQMGQEVILRCVPISNHLYFYWYRQILGQKVEFLVSFYNNEISEKSEIFDDQFSVERPDGSNFTLKIRSTKLEDSAMYFCASIQGAVNTGELFFGEGSRLTVL.

This clone turned up a few times. V and J are TRBV2 and TRBJ2-7; 9 nucleotides align to TRBD1. Germline V CDR1 and CDR2: SNHLY, FYNNEI. This CDR3 is built from 15 residues. With V trimmed by 4 bases and J by 2 bases, 6 bases remained unmatched. The CDR3 reads CASSVRTGATYEQYF. CDR3 DNA sequence: TGTGCCAGCAGTGTTAGGACAGGGGCGACCTACGAGCAGTACTTC.